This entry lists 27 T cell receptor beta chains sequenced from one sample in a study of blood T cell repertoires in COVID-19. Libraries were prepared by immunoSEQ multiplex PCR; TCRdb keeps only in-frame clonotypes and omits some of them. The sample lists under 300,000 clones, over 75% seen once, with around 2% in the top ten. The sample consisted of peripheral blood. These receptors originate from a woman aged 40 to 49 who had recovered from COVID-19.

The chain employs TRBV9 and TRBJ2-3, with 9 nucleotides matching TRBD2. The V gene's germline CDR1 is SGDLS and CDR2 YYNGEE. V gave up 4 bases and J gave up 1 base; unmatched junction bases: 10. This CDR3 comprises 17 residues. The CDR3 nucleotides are TGTGCCAGCAGCAGACGGACTAGCGTGGATGGCACAGATACGCAGTATTTT. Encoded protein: CASSRRTSVDGTDTQYF.

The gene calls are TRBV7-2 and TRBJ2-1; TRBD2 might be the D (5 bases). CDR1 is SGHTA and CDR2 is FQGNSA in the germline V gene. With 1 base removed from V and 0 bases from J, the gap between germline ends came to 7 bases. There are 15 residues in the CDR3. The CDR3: CASSLVGSSYNEQFF. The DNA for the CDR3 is TGTGCCAGCAGCTTAGTGGGGAGCTCCTACAATGAGCAGTTCTTC.

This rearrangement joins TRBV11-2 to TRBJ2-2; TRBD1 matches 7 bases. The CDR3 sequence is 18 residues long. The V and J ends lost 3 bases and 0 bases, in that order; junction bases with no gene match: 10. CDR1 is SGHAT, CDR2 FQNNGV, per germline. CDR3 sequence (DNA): TGTGCCAGCAGCTTTAGACGGTCAGGGGGACCGAACACCGGGGAGCTGTTTTTT. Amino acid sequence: CASSFRRSGGPNTGELFF.

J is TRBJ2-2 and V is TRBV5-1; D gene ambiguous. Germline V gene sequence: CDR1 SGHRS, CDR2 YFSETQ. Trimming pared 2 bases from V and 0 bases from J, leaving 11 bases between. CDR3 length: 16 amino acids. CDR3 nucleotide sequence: TGCGCCAGCAGCTTTCGGGTAGCTTCGAACACCGGGGAGCTGTTTTTT. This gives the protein CASSFRVASNTGELFF.

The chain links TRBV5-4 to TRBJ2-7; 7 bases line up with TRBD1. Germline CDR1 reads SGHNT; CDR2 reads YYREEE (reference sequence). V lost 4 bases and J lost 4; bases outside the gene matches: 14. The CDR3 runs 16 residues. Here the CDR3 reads CASSPSATGQRYEQYF. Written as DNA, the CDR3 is TGTGCCAGCAGCCCATCCGCCACGGGACAGAGATACGAGCAGTACTTC.

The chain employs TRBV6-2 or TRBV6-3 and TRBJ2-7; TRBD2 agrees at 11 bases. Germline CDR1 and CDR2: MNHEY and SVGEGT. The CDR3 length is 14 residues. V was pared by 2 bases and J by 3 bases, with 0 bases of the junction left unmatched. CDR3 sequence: CASSYGTSGYEQYF. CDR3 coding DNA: TGTGCCAGCAGTTACGGGACTAGCGGCTACGAGCAGTACTTC.

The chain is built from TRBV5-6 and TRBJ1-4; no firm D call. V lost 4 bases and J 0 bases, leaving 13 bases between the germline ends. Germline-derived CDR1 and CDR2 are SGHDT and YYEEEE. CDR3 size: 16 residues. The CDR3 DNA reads TGTGCCAGCAGCGGCCGGGTGTTTGCAACTAATGAAAAACTGTTTTTT. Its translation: CASSGRVFATNEKLFF.

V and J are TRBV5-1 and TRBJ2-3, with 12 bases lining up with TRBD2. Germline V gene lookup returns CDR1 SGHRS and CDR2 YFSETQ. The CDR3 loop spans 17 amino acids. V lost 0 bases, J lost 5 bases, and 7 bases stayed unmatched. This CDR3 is CASSLGASGGAIDTQYF. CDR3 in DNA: TGCGCCAGCAGCTTGGGTGCTAGCGGGGGGGCCATAGATACGCAGTATTTT.

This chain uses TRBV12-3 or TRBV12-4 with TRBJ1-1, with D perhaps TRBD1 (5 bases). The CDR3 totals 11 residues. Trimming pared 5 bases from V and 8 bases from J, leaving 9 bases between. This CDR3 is CASSIGGEAFF. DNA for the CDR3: TGTGCCAGCAGTATTGGGGGGGAAGCTTTCTTT.

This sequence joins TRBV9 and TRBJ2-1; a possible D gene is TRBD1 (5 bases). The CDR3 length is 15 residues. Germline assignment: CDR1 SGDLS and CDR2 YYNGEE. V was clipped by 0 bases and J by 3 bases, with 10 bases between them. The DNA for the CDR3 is TGTGCCAGCAGCGTAGATCCAGGGTTCTACAATGAGCAGTTCTTC. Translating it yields CASSVDPGFYNEQFF.

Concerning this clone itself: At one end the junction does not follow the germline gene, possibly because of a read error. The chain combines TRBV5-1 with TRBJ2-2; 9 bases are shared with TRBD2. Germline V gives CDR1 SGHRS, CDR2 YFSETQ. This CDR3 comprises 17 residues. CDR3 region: CASTLPGLAKNIGELFF. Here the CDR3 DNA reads TGCGCCAGCACTCTCCCCGGACTAGCGAAAAACATCGGGGAGCTGTTTTTT.

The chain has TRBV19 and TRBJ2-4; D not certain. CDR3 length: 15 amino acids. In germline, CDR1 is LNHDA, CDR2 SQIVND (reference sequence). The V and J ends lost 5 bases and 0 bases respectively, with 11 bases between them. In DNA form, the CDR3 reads TGTGCCAGTAGTCACCAGCAGGTAGCCAAAAACATTCAGTACTTC. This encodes CASSHQQVAKNIQYF. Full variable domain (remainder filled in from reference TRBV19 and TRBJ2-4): DGGITQSPKYLFRKEGQNVTLSCEQNLNHDAMYWYRQDPGQGLRLIYYSQIVNDFQKGDIAEGYSVSREKKESFPLTVTSAQKNPTAFYLCASSHQQVAKNIQYFGAGTRLSVL.

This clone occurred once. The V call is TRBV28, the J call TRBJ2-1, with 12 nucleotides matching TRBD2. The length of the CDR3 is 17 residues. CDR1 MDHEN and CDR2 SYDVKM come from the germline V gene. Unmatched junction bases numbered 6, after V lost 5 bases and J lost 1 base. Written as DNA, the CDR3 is TGTGCCAGCAGTCCCCTAGCGGGGGGGCGGTCCTACAATGAGCAGTTCTTC. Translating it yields CASSPLAGGRSYNEQFF.

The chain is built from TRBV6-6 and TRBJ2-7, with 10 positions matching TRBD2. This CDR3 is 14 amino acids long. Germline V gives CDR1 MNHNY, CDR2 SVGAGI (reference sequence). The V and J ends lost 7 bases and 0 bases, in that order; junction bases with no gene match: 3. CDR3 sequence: CASKTSGDSYEQYF. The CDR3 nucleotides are TGTGCCAGCAAAACTAGCGGGGACTCCTACGAGCAGTACTTC.

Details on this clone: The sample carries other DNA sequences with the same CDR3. The CDR3 spells CASSSGQGGSPLHF. CDR3 bases: TGCGCCAGCAGCTCGGGACAGGGCGGATCACCCCTCCACTTT. This chain joins TRBV5-1 and TRBJ1-6; 9 nucleotides line up with TRBD1. Germline CDR1 and CDR2: SGHRS and YFSETQ. J was trimmed by 10 bases and V by 3 bases; bases with no gene match: 5. The CDR3 is 14 residues long.

Here the CDR3 reads CASSLSPGSHNEQFF. The CDR3 DNA follows: TGTGCCAGCAGCCTTTCCCCGGGATCTCACAATGAGCAGTTCTTC. The chain has TRBV5-6 and TRBJ2-1; tentative D call: TRBD2 (5 bases). The germline V gene encodes CDR1 SGHDT and CDR2 YYEEEE. V was trimmed by 4 bases and J by 5 bases, leaving 16 bases between them. The CDR3 totals 15 residues.

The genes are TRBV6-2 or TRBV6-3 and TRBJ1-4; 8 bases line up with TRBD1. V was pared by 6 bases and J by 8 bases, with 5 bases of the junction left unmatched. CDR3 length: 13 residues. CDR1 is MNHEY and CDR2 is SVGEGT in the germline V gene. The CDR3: CASSDRGDEKLFF. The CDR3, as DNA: TGTGCCAGCAGCGACAGGGGCGACGAAAAACTGTTTTTT.

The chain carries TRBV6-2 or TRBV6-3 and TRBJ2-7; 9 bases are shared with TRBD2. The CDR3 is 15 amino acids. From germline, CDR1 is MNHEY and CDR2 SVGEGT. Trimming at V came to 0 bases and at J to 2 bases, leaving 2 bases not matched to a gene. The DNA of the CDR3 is TGTGCCAGCAGTTACTCTTCTAGCGGGGCCTACGAGCAGTACTTC. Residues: CASSYSSSGAYEQYF.

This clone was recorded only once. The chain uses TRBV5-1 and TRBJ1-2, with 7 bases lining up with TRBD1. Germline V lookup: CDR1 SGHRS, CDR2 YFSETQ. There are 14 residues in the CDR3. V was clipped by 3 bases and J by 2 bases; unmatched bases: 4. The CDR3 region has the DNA TGCGCCAGCAGCTCCCCGGGACAGAACTATGGCTACACCTTC. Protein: CASSSPGQNYGYTF. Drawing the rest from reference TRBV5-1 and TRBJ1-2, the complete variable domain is KAGVTQTPRYLIKTRGQQVTLSCSPISGHRSVSWYQQTPGQGLQFLFEYFSETQRNKGNFPGRFSGRQFSNSRSEMNVSTLELGDSALYLCASSSPGQNYGYTFGSGTRLTVV.

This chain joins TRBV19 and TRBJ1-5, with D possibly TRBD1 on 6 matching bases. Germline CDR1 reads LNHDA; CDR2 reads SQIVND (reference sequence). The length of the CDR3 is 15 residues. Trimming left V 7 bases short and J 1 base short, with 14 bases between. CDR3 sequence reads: CASTLRGSSNQPQHF. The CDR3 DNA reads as TGTGCCAGTACCCTCAGGGGCTCGAGCAATCAGCCCCAGCATTTT.

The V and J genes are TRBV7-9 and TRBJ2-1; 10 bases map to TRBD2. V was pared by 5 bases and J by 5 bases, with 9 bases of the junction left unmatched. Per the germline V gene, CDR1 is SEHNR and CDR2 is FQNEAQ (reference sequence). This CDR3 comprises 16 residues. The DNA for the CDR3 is TGTGCCAGCAGCACCTACGGGACTAGCGTAGACAATGAGCAGTTCTTC. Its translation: CASSTYGTSVDNEQFF.

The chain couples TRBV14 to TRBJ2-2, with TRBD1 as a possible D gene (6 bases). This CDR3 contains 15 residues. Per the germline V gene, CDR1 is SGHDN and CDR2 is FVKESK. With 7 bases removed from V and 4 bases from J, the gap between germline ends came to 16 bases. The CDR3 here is CASKALQGSTGELFF. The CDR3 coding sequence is TGTGCCAGCAAGGCGTTACAGGGATCCACCGGGGAGCTGTTTTTT. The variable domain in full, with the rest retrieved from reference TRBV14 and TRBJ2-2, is EAGVTQFPSHSVIEKGQTVTLRCDPISGHDNLYWYRRVMGKEIKFLLHFVKESKQDESGMPNNRFLAERTGGTYSTLKVQPAELEDSGVYFCASKALQGSTGELFFGEGSRLTVL.

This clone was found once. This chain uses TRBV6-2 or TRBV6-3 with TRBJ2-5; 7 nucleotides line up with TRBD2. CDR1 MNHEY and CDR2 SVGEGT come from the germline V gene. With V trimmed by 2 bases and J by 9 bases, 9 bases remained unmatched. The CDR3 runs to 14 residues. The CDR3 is CASSYQGRVGAQYF. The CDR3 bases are TGTGCCAGCAGTTACCAAGGGAGGGTCGGGGCCCAGTACTTC.

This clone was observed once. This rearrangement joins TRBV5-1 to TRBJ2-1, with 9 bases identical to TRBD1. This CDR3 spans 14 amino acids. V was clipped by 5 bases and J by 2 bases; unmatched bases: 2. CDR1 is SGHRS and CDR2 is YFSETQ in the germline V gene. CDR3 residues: CASRGQGTYNEQFF. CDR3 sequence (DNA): TGCGCCAGCAGGGGACAGGGTACCTACAATGAGCAGTTCTTC.

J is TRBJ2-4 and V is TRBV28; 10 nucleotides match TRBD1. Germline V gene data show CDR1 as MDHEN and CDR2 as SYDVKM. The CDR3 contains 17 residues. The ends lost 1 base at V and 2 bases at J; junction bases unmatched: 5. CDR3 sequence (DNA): TGTGCCAGCAGTTTATTCGGACAGGGGGAAACCAAAAACATTCAGTACTTC. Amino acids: CASSLFGQGETKNIQYF.

For the CDR3, the DNA is TGTGCCAGCATAGCAGGGTGGGATACGCAGTATTTT. Its translation is CASIAGWDTQYF. The genes are TRBV6-5 and TRBJ2-3; TRBD1 is a possible D gene (5 bases). The CDR3 sequence is 12 residues long. V gave up 7 bases and J gave up 6 bases, with 11 bases separating them. Per germline, CDR1 MNHEY and CDR2 SVGAGI.

CDR3 amino acids: CATFPRDWNTGELFF. CDR3 bases: TGTGCCACCTTTCCCCGGGACTGGAACACCGGGGAGCTGTTTTTT. The chain joins TRBV6-5 to TRBJ2-2, with TRBD2 as a possible D gene (6 bases). With 10 bases removed from V and 1 base from J, the gap between germline ends came to 16 bases. The CDR3 is made up of 15 amino acids. Germline lookup yields CDR1 MNHEY and CDR2 SVGAGI.